These 31 T cell receptor beta chains were sequenced from one sample in a study of cytomegalovirus exposure and HLA in healthy donors. PCR involved 60 Vbeta and 13 Jbeta primers. Here immunoSEQ multiplex PCR was the method, and the copy in TCRdb shows in-frame clones only, minus some. The sample includes fewer than 150,000 clones, over 70% seen only once; the top ten take around a tenth. Material: PBMCs. Receptors were obtained from a woman between 45 and 65 years old in good health and CMV-seropositive.

The rearrangement links TRBV5-1 to TRBJ2-7; the match to TRBD1 covers 8 bases. Losses at the gene ends were 0 bases for V and 5 bases for J; bases not matched to a gene: 7. Germline V CDR1 and CDR2: SGHRS, YFSETQ. This CDR3 region has 15 residues. For the CDR3, the DNA is TGCGCCAGCAGCTTGGCAGGGGGCGTTCCCGACGAGCAGTACTTC. This encodes CASSLAGGVPDEQYF.

CDR3 in amino acids: CASSSGSNQPQHF. The CDR3 DNA follows: TGTGCCAGCAGCTCCGGGAGTAATCAGCCCCAGCATTTT. This chain links TRBV5-4 with TRBJ1-5; no clear D gene. CDR3 size: 13 residues. CDR1 SGHNT and CDR2 YYREEE come from the germline V gene (reference sequence). V was cut by 3 bases and J by 4 bases, with 8 bases left in between.

This clone was observed a few times. This chain links TRBV27 with TRBJ2-4; 8 positions agree with TRBD2. Germline-derived CDR1 and CDR2 are MNHEY and SMNVEV (reference sequence). The J segment lost 1 base and the V segment lost 6 bases, leaving 5 bases of the junction unmatched. This CDR3 is 15 amino acids long. The CDR3 reads CASSPGGVAKNIQYF. CDR3 in DNA: TGTGCCAGCAGCCCCGGGGGGGTTGCCAAAAACATTCAGTACTTC.

In its sample, this clone was seen a few times. The genes are TRBV29-1 and TRBJ1-2, with D unclear. Germline CDR1 SQVTM, CDR2 ANQGSEA. The length of the CDR3 is 13 residues. V gave up 5 bases and J gave up 3 bases, with 13 bases separating them. For the CDR3, the DNA is TGCAGCGTTCAGGCAGCGGGGTACTATGGCTACACCTTC. It translates to CSVQAAGYYGYTF.

This sequence joins TRBV4-1 and TRBJ2-1, with 7 bases that match TRBD1. The CDR3 is 15 residues long. The V segment lost 1 base and the J segment 0 bases; nucleotides outside the gene matches: 0. Germline CDR1 reads MGHRA; CDR2 reads YSYEKL. The CDR3 DNA reads as TGCGCCAGCAGCCAAGGACAGGGCTCCTACAATGAGCAGTTCTTC. Amino acid sequence: CASSQGQGSYNEQFF.

This clone showed up just a few times. The chain joins TRBV6-1 to TRBJ2-7; 9 bases map to TRBD1. Germline CDR1 MNHNS, CDR2 SASEGT. CDR3 length equals 14 residues. V dropped 4 bases and J dropped 6; count of bases not matched to a gene: 7. This CDR3 reads CASSVGTGSTEQYF. In DNA form, the CDR3 reads TGTGCCAGCAGTGTAGGGACAGGGAGTACCGAGCAGTACTTC.

V and J are TRBV30 and TRBJ2-7; D not certain. V was shortened by 1 base and J by 2 bases, with 9 bases between the two germline ends. CDR3 length: 13 residues. Germline-derived CDR1 and CDR2 are GTSNPN and SVGIG (reference sequence). The chain's CDR3 is CAWSGQGPYEQYF. The CDR3 bases are TGTGCCTGGAGTGGACAAGGCCCCTACGAGCAGTACTTC. Using reference TRBV30 and TRBJ2-7 for the parts outside the CDR3, the full variable domain is SQTIHQWPATLVQPVGSPLSLECTVEGTSNPNLYWYRQAAGRGLQLLFYSVGIGQISSEVPQNLSASRPQDRQFILSSKKLLLSDSGFYLCAWSGQGPYEQYFGPGTRLTVT.

The genes are TRBV12-5 and TRBJ2-1; 7 positions match TRBD1. CDR1 LGHNT and CDR2 FRNRAP come from the germline V gene. The CDR3 loop spans 12 amino acids. J was trimmed by 13 bases and V by 2 bases; bases with no gene match: 5. The chain's CDR3 is CASGLQGVPQFF. The CDR3 DNA sequence: TGTGCTAGTGGTTTGCAGGGGGTTCCCCAGTTCTTC.

The CDR3 nucleotides are TGTGCCAGCAGTAGAGCCACAGGGGGCATGTACGAGCAGTACTTC. Translating gives CASSRATGGMYEQYF. This sequence joins TRBV27 and TRBJ2-7, with 9 bases fitting TRBD1. CDR3 length: 15 residues. The trim removed 5 bases at V and 4 bases at J, leaving 9 bases unmatched. Germline V lookup: CDR1 MNHEY, CDR2 SMNVEV (reference sequence).

The chain joins TRBV28 to TRBJ1-4; possible D gene TRBD1, 6 bases. Per germline, CDR1 MDHEN and CDR2 SYDVKM. The V gene lost 5 bases and the J gene lost 7 bases, with 20 bases spanning the gap. CDR3 length equals 16 residues. The CDR3 protein is CASSPSGDLVVEKLFF. The CDR3 nucleotides read TGTGCCAGCAGTCCTTCAGGGGACCTGGTCGTTGAAAAACTGTTTTTT.

The chain joins TRBV19 to TRBJ1-1, with D maybe TRBD1 (6 bases). The CDR3 loop spans 13 amino acids. Germline V lookup: CDR1 LNHDA, CDR2 SQIVND (reference sequence). Deletions cut 7 bases from V and 4 bases from J, with 13 bases between. The CDR3 DNA is TGTGCCAGTAATTCTGGACAGCCCACTGAAGCTTTCTTT. Residues: CASNSGQPTEAFF.

The V call is TRBV4-2, the J call TRBJ1-2; 8 positions match TRBD1. Trimming took 3 bases from V and 6 from J; bases not matched to a gene: 6. Germline-derived CDR1 and CDR2 are LGHNA and YNFKEQ. The CDR3 is 14 amino acids. The DNA of the CDR3 is TGTGCCAGCAGCCACTTGGACAGGGCTGATGGCTACACCTTC. Its translation is CASSHLDRADGYTF.

This clone was seen only a few times. The chain recombines TRBV7-2 with TRBJ2-5; D is perhaps TRBD2 (5 bases). The tail of the sequence fits TRBJ2-7 better, so the J call may be wrong. The V gene's germline CDR1 is SGHTA and CDR2 FQGNSA. The CDR3 sequence is 16 residues long. CDR3 sequence reads: CASSLFPRGRTYEQYF. CDR3 DNA sequence: TGTGCCAGCAGCTTATTTCCTCGAGGGAGAACCTACGAGCAGTACTTC.

The rearrangement links TRBV4-2 to TRBJ2-7; 12 bases are a match to TRBD2. The CDR3 is 16 amino acids. The V gene end was trimmed by 4 bases and the J gene end by 3 bases; junction bases not matched to a gene: 7. Germline V gene data show CDR1 as LGHNA and CDR2 as YNFKEQ. CDR3 loop: CASSREGLAGLYEQYF. The CDR3 region has the DNA TGTGCCAGCAGCCGGGAGGGACTAGCGGGCCTCTACGAGCAGTACTTC.

This clone showed up just a few times. The J gene is TRBJ2-2, the V gene TRBV21-1; the D call in the table, TRBD1, was not verified against the DNA. TRBV21-1 is flagged as a pseudogene. The CDR3 contains 17 residues. The CDR3: CASSNIHRGVGTGELFF. The DNA for the CDR3 is TGTGCCAGCAGCAATATCCACAGGGGCGTAGGAACCGGGGAGCTGTTTTTT.

V is TRBV7-6 and J is TRBJ2-2; TRBD1 might be the D (5 bases). Trimming shortened V by 6 bases and J by 1 base, and 9 bases separated the two germline ends. Germline assignment: CDR1 SGHVS and CDR2 FNYEAQ. CDR3 size: 14 residues. The CDR3 DNA reads TGTGCCAGCAGGGACACGGGGAACACCGGGGAGCTGTTTTTT. It is translated as CASRDTGNTGELFF. Full variable domain (missing parts from reference TRBV7-6 and TRBJ2-2): GAGVSQSPRYKVTKRGQDVALRCDPISGHVSLYWYRQALGQGPEFLTYFNYEAQQDKSGLPNDRFSAERPEGSISTLTIQRTEQRDSAMYRCASRDTGNTGELFFGEGSRLTVL.

This chain uses TRBV10-3 with TRBJ2-2; a possible D gene is TRBD2 (5 bases). Germline CDR1 reads ENHRY; CDR2 reads SYGVKD. V gave up 7 bases and J gave up 5 bases, with 8 bases separating them. The CDR3 sequence is 12 residues long. The DNA for the CDR3 is TGTGCCATCACTCGAGGGACCGGGGAGCTGTTTTTT. Amino acid sequence: CAITRGTGELFF.

The chain joins TRBV18 to TRBJ2-1, with TRBD2 as a possible D gene (7 bases). Germline V gives CDR1 KGHSH, CDR2 LQKENI. The CDR3 sequence is 16 residues long. Deletions cut 0 bases from V and 6 bases from J, with 15 bases between. CDR3 sequence (DNA): TGTGCCAGCTCACCACCGGGCCTGGGAGGGGGCAATGAGCAGTTCTTC. Protein: CASSPPGLGGGNEQFF.

This chain joins TRBV4-2 and TRBJ2-2; 8 bases are a match to TRBD1. With V trimmed by 2 bases and J by 3 bases, 11 bases remained unmatched. This CDR3 spans 18 amino acids. The germline V gene encodes CDR1 LGHNA and CDR2 YNFKEQ. CDR3 nucleotide sequence: TGTGCCAGCAGCCAATATGAAGGGCAGGGGGCCGACACCGGGGAGCTGTTTTTT. This encodes CASSQYEGQGADTGELFF.

V usage is TRBV6-5 and J usage is TRBJ1-1, with a possible D match to TRBD1 (6 bases). The CDR3 has 15 residues. Per the germline V gene, CDR1 is MNHEY and CDR2 is SVGAGI. Trimming shortened V by 6 bases and J by 4 bases, and 18 bases separated the two germline ends. The CDR3 spells CASSATGYVSTEAFF. DNA for the CDR3: TGTGCCAGCAGCGCTACAGGGTACGTTTCCACTGAAGCTTTCTTT.

This clone showed up just a few times. The chain is built from TRBV5-6 and TRBJ2-7; 9 bases are shared with TRBD2. Looked up from germline, CDR1 is SGHDT and CDR2 is YYEEEE. V was clipped by 4 bases and J by 3 bases; unmatched bases: 11. This CDR3 comprises 16 residues. The CDR3 nucleotides are TGTGCCAGCAGCGCCGGGTTGAAGCGGGAGGTCTACGAGCAGTACTTC. Translated, it gives CASSAGLKREVYEQYF.

The chain links TRBV15 to TRBJ2-7; TRBD2 matches 7 bases. The CDR3 length is 15 residues. J gave up 5 bases and V 0 bases, and 7 bases lay outside the gene matches. The germline V gene encodes CDR1 LNHNV and CDR2 YYDKDF (reference sequence). CDR3 nucleotides: TGTGCCACCAGCAGAGATTCGGGGGGAGTTGACGAGCAGTACTTC. As protein: CATSRDSGGVDEQYF.

This clone was seen a single time. J is TRBJ1-5 and V is TRBV27; D may be TRBD1 (6 bases). The V gene's germline CDR1 is MNHEY and CDR2 SMNVEV (reference sequence). Deletions cut 4 bases from V and 5 bases from J, with 15 bases between. This CDR3 region has 15 residues. The CDR3 nucleotides read TGTGCCAGCAGTTCCTCTTTTAAGGGGGATCAGCCCCAGCATTTT. This encodes CASSSSFKGDQPQHF.

The chain recombines TRBV11-2 with TRBJ1-2; TRBD1 agrees at 7 bases. The junction had 2 bases not matched to a gene; V was cut back by 4 bases and J by 6 bases. CDR1 is SGHAT, CDR2 FQNNGV, per germline. This CDR3 region has 12 residues. The CDR3 region has the DNA TGTGCCAGCAGCTCCACAGGGGATGGCTACACCTTC. This gives the protein CASSSTGDGYTF.

This clone was recorded a few times. This chain links TRBV7-9 with TRBJ1-5, with 9 bases aligning to TRBD1. V gave up 5 bases and J gave up 7 bases; unmatched junction bases: 12. Germline loops: CDR1 SEHNR, CDR2 FQNEAQ (reference sequence). The CDR3 is 16 amino acids. The CDR3: CASSEGDRAANQPQHF. CDR3 DNA sequence: TGTGCCAGCAGCGAGGGGGACAGGGCGGCCAACCAGCCCCAGCATTTT.

A single count supports this clone. The chain employs TRBV7-9 and TRBJ2-3, with 7 positions matching TRBD1. J lost 4 bases, V lost 5 bases, and 6 bases had no gene match. Germline-derived CDR1 and CDR2 are SEHNR and FQNEAQ (reference sequence). CDR3 length: 14 residues. The CDR3: CASSLGQGADTQYF. Written as DNA, the CDR3 is TGTGCCAGCAGCCTAGGGCAGGGGGCAGATACGCAGTATTTT.

This clone was seen a single time. V gene TRBV30 combines with J gene TRBJ1-5; 7 bases match TRBD1. CDR3 length equals 15 residues. The trim removed 2 bases at V and 7 bases at J, leaving 11 bases unmatched. Germline assignment: CDR1 GTSNPN and CDR2 SVGIG (reference sequence). The CDR3 loop is CAWSTGTASIQPQHF. The CDR3 DNA reads as TGTGCCTGGAGTACCGGGACAGCTTCTATCCAGCCCCAGCATTTT.

This chain connects TRBV18 to TRBJ1-1, with 8 bases fitting TRBD1. Germline CDR1 and CDR2: KGHSH and LQKENI. The CDR3 has 15 residues. With 8 bases clipped from V and 1 base from J, the junction kept 9 bases outside the gene matches. The CDR3 sequence: CASLPRQGQNTEAFF. The CDR3 coding sequence is TGTGCCAGCCTACCTAGACAGGGGCAGAACACTGAAGCTTTCTTT.

This clone was seen a single time. The gene calls are TRBV6-1 and TRBJ1-1, with D maybe TRBD1 (5 bases). The V end was cut by 7 bases, the J end by 5 bases, with 17 bases between. CDR1 and CDR2 from the germline V gene are MNHNS and SASEGT. The CDR3 sequence is 14 residues long. The CDR3 sequence: CASIQGRVGTEAFF. The CDR3 DNA follows: TGTGCCAGCATTCAGGGAAGGGTTGGGACTGAAGCTTTCTTT.

There are a few counts of this clone. V and J are TRBV10-1 and TRBJ2-5; a possible D gene is TRBD1 (6 bases). There are 13 residues in the CDR3. With 3 bases removed from V and 1 base from J, the gap between germline ends came to 6 bases. The V gene's germline CDR1 is WNHNN and CDR2 SYGVQD (reference sequence). The CDR3 is CASSEGGQETQYF. DNA for the CDR3: TGCGCCAGCAGTGAAGGGGGCCAAGAGACCCAGTACTTC.

The chain joins TRBV5-8 to TRBJ2-7, with D possibly being TRBD2 (6 bases). The germline CDR1 and CDR2 sequences are SGHTS and YDEGEE. The CDR3 covers 17 residues. Trimming pared 1 base from V and 0 bases from J, leaving 17 bases between. DNA for the CDR3: TGTGCCAGCAGCTTGCCGTCACTAGCCAAAACCTCCTACGAGCAGTACTTC. Its translation: CASSLPSLAKTSYEQYF.